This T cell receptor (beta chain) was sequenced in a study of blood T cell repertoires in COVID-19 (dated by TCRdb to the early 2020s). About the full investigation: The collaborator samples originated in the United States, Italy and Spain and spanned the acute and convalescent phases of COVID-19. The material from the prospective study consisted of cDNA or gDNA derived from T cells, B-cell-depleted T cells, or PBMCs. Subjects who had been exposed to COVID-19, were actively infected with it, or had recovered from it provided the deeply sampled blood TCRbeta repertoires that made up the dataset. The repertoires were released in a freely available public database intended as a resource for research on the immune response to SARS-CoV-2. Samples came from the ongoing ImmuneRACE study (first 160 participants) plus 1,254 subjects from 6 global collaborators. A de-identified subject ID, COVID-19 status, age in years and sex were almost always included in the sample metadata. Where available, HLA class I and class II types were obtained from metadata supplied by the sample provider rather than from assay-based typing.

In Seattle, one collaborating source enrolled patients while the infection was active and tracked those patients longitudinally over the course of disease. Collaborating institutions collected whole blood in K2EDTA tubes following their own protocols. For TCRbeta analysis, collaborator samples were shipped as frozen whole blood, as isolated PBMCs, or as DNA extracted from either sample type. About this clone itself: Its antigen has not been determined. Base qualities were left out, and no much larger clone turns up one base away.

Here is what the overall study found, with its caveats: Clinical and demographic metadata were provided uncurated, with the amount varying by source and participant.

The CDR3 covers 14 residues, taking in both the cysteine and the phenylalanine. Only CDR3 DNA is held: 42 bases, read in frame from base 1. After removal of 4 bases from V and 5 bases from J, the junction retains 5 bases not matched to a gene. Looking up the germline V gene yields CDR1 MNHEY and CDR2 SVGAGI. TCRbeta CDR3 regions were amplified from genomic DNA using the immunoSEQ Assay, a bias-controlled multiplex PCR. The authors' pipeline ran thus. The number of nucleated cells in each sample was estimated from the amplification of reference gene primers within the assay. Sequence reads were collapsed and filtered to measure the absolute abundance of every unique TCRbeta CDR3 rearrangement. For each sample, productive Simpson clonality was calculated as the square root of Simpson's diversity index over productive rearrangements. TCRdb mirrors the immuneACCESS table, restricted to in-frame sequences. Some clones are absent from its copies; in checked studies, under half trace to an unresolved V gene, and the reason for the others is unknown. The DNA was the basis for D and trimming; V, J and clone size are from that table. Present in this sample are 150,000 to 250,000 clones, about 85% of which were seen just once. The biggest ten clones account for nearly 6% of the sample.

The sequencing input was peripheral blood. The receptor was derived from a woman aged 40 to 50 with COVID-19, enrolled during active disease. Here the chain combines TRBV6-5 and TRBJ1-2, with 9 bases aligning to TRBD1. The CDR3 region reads CASSSVGQGYGYTF. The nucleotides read TGTGCCAGCAGTTCCGTAGGACAGGGGTATGGCTACACCTTC.